What follows are 9 T cell receptor beta chains derived from one specimen sequenced in a study of T cell responses to AZD1222 COVID-19 vaccine. The repertoire was sequenced with immunoSEQ multiplex PCR; TCRdb's copy has only in-frame clones and lacks some. The sample lists fewer than 130,000 clones; 87% were seen once. The sequencing used peripheral blood, collected on day 0 of AZD1222 vaccination. The receptors derive from an adult in good health.

The genes are TRBV2 and TRBJ1-1; 7 positions agree with TRBD1. The CDR3 extends over 14 amino acids. The germline CDR1 and CDR2 sequences are SNHLY and FYNNEI. V lost 6 bases, J lost 8 bases, and 12 bases stayed unmatched. CDR3 nucleotide sequence: TGTGCCAGCAGAGGGGAGACAGGGTTGAGGGAAGCTTTCTTT. Amino acids: CASRGETGLREAFF. The variable domain in full, with the rest retrieved from reference TRBV2 and TRBJ1-1, is EPEVTQTPSHQVTQMGQEVILRCVPISNHLYFYWYRQILGQKVEFLVSFYNNEISEKSEIFDDQFSVERPDGSNFTLKIRSTKLEDSAMYFCASRGETGLREAFFGQGTRLTVV.

CDR3 loop: CASSQERDRPTGELFF. The CDR3 DNA sequence: TGTGCCAGCAGCCAAGAAAGGGACAGACCCACCGGGGAGCTGTTTTTT. The V gene is TRBV4-2, the J gene TRBJ2-2, with 7 bases fitting TRBD1. CDR3 length: 16 residues. V lost 0 bases, J lost 4 bases, and 5 bases stayed unmatched. Germline loops: CDR1 LGHNA, CDR2 YNFKEQ.

The rearrangement joins TRBV13 to TRBJ2-5, with TRBD2 matching over 12 bases. Germline CDR1 is PRHDT and CDR2 is FYEKMQ (reference sequence). After removal of 5 bases from V and 2 bases from J, the junction contained 3 bases not matched to a gene. The CDR3 covers 15 residues. The DNA of the CDR3 is TGTGCCAGCAGCCGTGGACTAGCGGGACAAGAGACCCAGTACTTC. This encodes CASSRGLAGQETQYF.

The count of this clone is one. Distinct nucleotide sequences in the sample also encode this CDR3. The chain has TRBV5-1 and TRBJ1-1, with 7 bases matching TRBD1. V shed 0 bases, J shed 4 bases, and the junction held 3 bases outside the gene matches. The CDR3 has 14 residues. The germline V gene encodes CDR1 SGHRS and CDR2 YFSETQ. In DNA form, the CDR3 reads TGCGCCAGCAGCTTGGGGCAGGGGGGCACTGAAGCTTTCTTT. Residues: CASSLGQGGTEAFF.

The chain links TRBV24-1 to TRBJ1-6; 10 bases are a match to TRBD1. J gave up 10 bases and V 0 bases, and 8 bases lay outside the gene matches. Germline CDR1 and CDR2: KGHDR and SFDVKD. This CDR3 has 17 amino acids. In DNA, the CDR3 is TGTGCCACCAGTGATTTGGATCCGGGACAGGGGTCCTCACCCCTCCACTTT. Residues: CATSDLDPGQGSSPLHF.

The chain uses TRBV28 and TRBJ1-5, with TRBD1 matching over 7 bases. Germline V gives CDR1 MDHEN, CDR2 SYDVKM. The length of the CDR3 is 15 residues. The trim removed 7 bases at V and 6 bases at J, leaving 12 bases unmatched. The CDR3 region is CASTRPQGVSQPQHF. The CDR3 DNA follows: TGTGCCAGCACCCGCCCCCAGGGGGTTAGTCAGCCCCAGCATTTT.

This chain links TRBV18 with TRBJ2-1; D is undetermined. There are 15 residues in the CDR3. Germline lookup yields CDR1 KGHSH and CDR2 LQKENI. V was shortened by 3 bases and J by 1 base, with 10 bases between the two germline ends. In nucleotides, the CDR3 is TGTGCCAGCTCACCTGAAGGGCTTTCCTACAATGAGCAGTTCTTC. This gives the protein CASSPEGLSYNEQFF.

This chain connects TRBV7-6 to TRBJ2-1; D is perhaps TRBD1 (6 bases). V shed 1 base and J shed 6 bases, with 16 bases lying between them. Germline CDR1 reads SGHVS; CDR2 reads FNYEAQ. This CDR3 contains 16 residues. The CDR3 nucleotides read TGTGCCAGCAGCTTAGTACAGGGAGATGGGGGCAATGAGCAGTTCTTC. It encodes CASSLVQGDGGNEQFF. Full variable domain (rest looked up from reference TRBV7-6 and TRBJ2-1): GAGVSQSPRYKVTKRGQDVALRCDPISGHVSLYWYRQALGQGPEFLTYFNYEAQQDKSGLPNDRFSAERPEGSISTLTIQRTEQRDSAMYRCASSLVQGDGGNEQFFGPGTRLTVL.

The chain recombines TRBV9 with TRBJ2-5, with D possibly TRBD1 on 5 matching bases. Germline V gene data show CDR1 as SGDLS and CDR2 as YYNGEE. This CDR3 is 14 amino acids long. With 0 bases removed from V and 3 bases from J, the gap between germline ends came to 9 bases. In DNA, the CDR3 is TGTGCCAGCAGCGTAGCGTCCAGGGAAGAGACCCAGTACTTC. Translated, it gives CASSVASREETQYF.